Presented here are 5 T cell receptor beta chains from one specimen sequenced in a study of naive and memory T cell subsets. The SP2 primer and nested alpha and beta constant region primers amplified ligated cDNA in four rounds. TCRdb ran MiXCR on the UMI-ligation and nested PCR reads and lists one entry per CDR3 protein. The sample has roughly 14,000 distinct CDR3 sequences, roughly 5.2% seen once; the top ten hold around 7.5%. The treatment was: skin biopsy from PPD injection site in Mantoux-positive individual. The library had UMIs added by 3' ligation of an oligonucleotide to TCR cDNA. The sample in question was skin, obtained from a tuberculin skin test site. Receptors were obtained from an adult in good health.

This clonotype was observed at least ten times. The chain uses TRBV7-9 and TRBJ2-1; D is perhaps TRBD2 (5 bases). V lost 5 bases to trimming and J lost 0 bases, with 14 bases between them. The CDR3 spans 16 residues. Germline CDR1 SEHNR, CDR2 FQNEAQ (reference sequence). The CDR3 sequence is CASSIPAASSYNEQFF. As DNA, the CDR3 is TGTGCCAGCAGCATACCAGCGGCCAGCTCCTACAATGAGCAGTTCTTC.

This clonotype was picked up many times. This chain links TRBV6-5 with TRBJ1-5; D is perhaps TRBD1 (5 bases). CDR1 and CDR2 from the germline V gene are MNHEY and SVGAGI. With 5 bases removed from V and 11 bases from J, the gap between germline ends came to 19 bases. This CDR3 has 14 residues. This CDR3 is CASSPRDRRVSQHF. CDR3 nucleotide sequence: TGTGCCAGCAGTCCCCGGGACCGGAGGGTATCCCAGCATTTT.

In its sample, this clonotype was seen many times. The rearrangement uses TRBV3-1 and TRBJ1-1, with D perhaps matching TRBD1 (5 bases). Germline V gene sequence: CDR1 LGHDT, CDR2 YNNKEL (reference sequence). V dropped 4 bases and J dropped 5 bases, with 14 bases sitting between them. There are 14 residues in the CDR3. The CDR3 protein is CASSPGIGVTEAFF. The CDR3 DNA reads TGTGCCAGCAGCCCTGGTATAGGGGTGACTGAAGCTTTCTTT.

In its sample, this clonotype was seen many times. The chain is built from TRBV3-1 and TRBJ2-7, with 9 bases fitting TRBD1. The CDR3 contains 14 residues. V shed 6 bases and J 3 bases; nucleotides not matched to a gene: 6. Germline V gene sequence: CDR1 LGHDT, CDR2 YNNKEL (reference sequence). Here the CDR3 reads CASRPGTGYYEQYF. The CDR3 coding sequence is TGTGCCAGCAGACCCGGGACAGGGTACTACGAGCAGTACTTC.

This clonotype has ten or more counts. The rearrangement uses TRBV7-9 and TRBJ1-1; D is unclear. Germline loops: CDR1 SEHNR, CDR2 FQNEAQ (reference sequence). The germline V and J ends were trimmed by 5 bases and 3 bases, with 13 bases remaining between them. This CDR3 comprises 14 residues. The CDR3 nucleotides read TGTGCCAGCAGCAACTATAAGGAGGACACTGAAGCTTTCTTT. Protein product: CASSNYKEDTEAFF.